The present T cell receptor (beta chain) was sequenced within a study of CD8 T cells in Susac syndrome. The CDR3 runs to 13 residues. Trimming removed 4 bases at V and 1 base at J, with 4 bases between. Germline values: CDR1 SNHLY, CDR2 FYNNEI. Random hexamers were used to reverse transcribe the RNA input (about 0.5 to 1 ug). immunoSEQ multiplex PCR amplified TCR beta CDR3 across 54 Vbeta, 13 Jbeta. Each CDR3 protein is one row after TCRdb ran MiXCR on the immunoSEQ multiplex PCR reads. The repertoire includes 200,000 to 250,000 distinct CDR3 sequences, 95% of them detected once, and 0.075% to 0.095% sits in the top ten.

The sample was CD4+ T cells from PBMCs. This TCR came from a human donor with multiple sclerosis. The J gene is TRBJ2-2, the V gene TRBV2; D unclear. For the CDR3, the DNA is TGTGCCAGCAGTGTGCGGAACACCGGGGAGCTGTTTTTT. Protein product: CASSVRNTGELFF.